This is a list of T cell receptor beta chains from one sample in a study of T cell responses to AZD1222 COVID-19 vaccine. The data were produced by immunoSEQ multiplex PCR, yet TCRdb's version contains in-frame clones alone and is incomplete. The data hold about 110,000 clones, with approximately 91% observed a single time. The specimen comprised peripheral blood, sampled on day 0 of MenACWY control vaccination. These receptors all come from an adult in good health. The CDR3 runs from the conserved cysteine through the conserved F or W. The D gene is left open where the match is weak.

d_gene	j_gene	v_gene	CDR3aa	CDR3nt
-	TRBJ2-1	TRBV9	CASSVFQGSYNEQFF	TGTGCCAGCAGCGTATTCCAGGGGTCCTACAATGAGCAGTTCTTC
-	TRBJ1-6	TRBV7-9	CASSPLASSYNSPLHF	TGTGCCAGCAGCCCGCTAGCAAGCTCCTATAATTCACCCCTCCACTTT
TRBD2	TRBJ2-1	TRBV19	CASRGLAFDEQFF	TGTGCCAGTAGGGGACTAGCATTCGATGAGCAGTTCTTC
-	TRBJ1-1	TRBV18	CASSPEEANTEAFF	TGTGCCAGCTCACCAGAAGAGGCGAACACTGAAGCTTTCTTT
-	TRBJ1-3	TRBV5-1	CASSLAAPRSGNTIYF	TGCGCCAGCAGCTTGGCCGCCCCACGATCGGGAAACACCATATATTTT
TRBD2	TRBJ2-1	TRBV28	CASSRSGGGYNEQFF	TGTGCCAGCAGTAGGAGCGGGGGGGGATACAATGAGCAGTTCTTC
-	TRBJ1-2	TRBV6-1	CASSEATQTHYGYTF	TGTGCCAGCAGTGAAGCGACTCAGACGCACTATGGCTACACCTTC
-	TRBJ2-2	TRBV28	CAVPWGEAGELFF	TGTGCCGTACCCTGGGGTGAGGCCGGGGAGCTGTTTTTT
-	TRBJ2-3	TRBV28	CASSLSGYSTDTQYF	TGTGCCAGCAGTTTATCGGGTTATAGCACAGATACGCAGTATTTT
TRBD1	TRBJ1-1	TRBV15	CATSRSDRGTEAFF	TGTGCCACCAGCAGATCCGACAGGGGAACTGAAGCTTTCTTT
TRBD1	TRBJ2-7	TRBV5-4	CASSRGQGVYEQYF	TGTGCCAGCAGCCGAGGACAGGGTGTGTACGAGCAGTACTTC
-	TRBJ2-1	TRBV25-1	CASSEYGAYNEQFF	TGTGCCAGCAGTGAATATGGGGCATACAATGAGCAGTTCTTC
-	TRBJ1-2	TRBV15	CATSRGRLPLYGYTF	TGTGCCACCAGCAGAGGGAGGCTCCCCCTCTATGGCTACACCTTC
-	TRBJ1-5	TRBV5-6	CASSLEGQPQHF	TGTGCCAGCAGCTTGGAGGGTCAGCCCCAGCATTTT
-	TRBJ1-1	TRBV29-1	CSVERTGVNTEAFF	TGCAGCGTTGAACGTACTGGGGTTAACACTGAAGCTTTCTTT
-	TRBJ2-1	TRBV19	CASKVWADYSYNEQFF	TGTGCCAGTAAGGTTTGGGCAGACTACTCCTACAATGAGCAGTTCTTC
TRBD2	TRBJ2-7	TRBV5-6	CASSRLSGSSFEQYF	TGTGCCAGCAGCCGCCTTAGCGGGAGTTCCTTCGAGCAGTACTTC
TRBD2	TRBJ2-7	TRBV29-1	CSVGTSGGEYF	TGCAGCGTTGGGACTAGCGGGGGAGAGTACTTC
-	TRBJ2-7	TRBV9	CASTFIYEQYF	TGTGCCAGCACTTTCATATACGAGCAGTACTTC